Each of the 21 T cell receptor beta chains below was sequenced from the same sample in a study of OX40 agonist ivuxolimab in advanced cancers. TCRdb's table, derived via immunoSEQ multiplex PCR, lists solely in-frame clones and lacks some. This sample has about 69,000 clones, with 80% found just once. Sequenced material: CD4+ or CD8+ T cells sorted from blood, taken in a trial of the OX40 agonist ivuxolimab. The source of these receptors is an adult with an advanced solid tumor such as melanoma, head and neck, liver or kidney cancer.

The V and J genes are TRBV5-4 and TRBJ2-5; D is ambiguous. Trimming stripped 0 bases from V and 5 bases from J, with 5 bases between. The CDR3 runs 12 residues. The germline CDR1 and CDR2 sequences are SGHNT and YYREEE (reference sequence). The DNA of the CDR3 is TGTGCCAGCAGCTTGGGGCGGGAGACCCAGTACTTC. It encodes CASSLGRETQYF. Combining the CDR3 with reference TRBV5-4 and TRBJ2-5 gives the whole variable domain ETGVTQSPTHLIKTRGQQVTLRCSSQSGHNTVSWYQQALGQGPQFIFQYYREEENGRGNFPPRFSGLQFPNYSSELNVNALELDDSALYLCASSLGRETQYFGPGTRLLVL.

The chain is built from TRBV27 and TRBJ2-7; 10 bases map to TRBD1. Germline V gene data show CDR1 as MNHEY and CDR2 as SMNVEV (reference sequence). CDR3 length: 14 residues. After removal of 5 bases from V and 4 bases from J, the junction contained 5 bases not matched to a gene. The CDR3 region is CASSRTGGGYEQYF. For the CDR3, the DNA is TGTGCCAGCAGTCGGACAGGGGGGGGGTACGAGCAGTACTTC.

This chain connects TRBV7-9 to TRBJ2-1; TRBD1 or TRBD2 may be the D gene (6 bases each). The CDR3 sequence is 12 residues long. Trimming took 4 bases from V and 8 from J, leaving 9 bases between them. Germline V CDR1 and CDR2: SEHNR, FQNEAQ (reference sequence). CDR3 residues: CASSSGGHEQFF. CDR3 nucleotides: TGTGCCAGCAGCTCCGGGGGCCATGAGCAGTTCTTC.

The chain recombines TRBV6-6 with TRBJ2-2; 7 nucleotides match TRBD1. The V segment lost 2 bases and the J segment 1 base; nucleotides outside the gene matches: 1. In germline, CDR1 is MNHNY, CDR2 SVGAGI (reference sequence). This CDR3 has 15 amino acids. The CDR3 sequence is CASSYNRGNTGELFF. In DNA, the CDR3 is TGTGCCAGCAGTTACAACAGGGGGAACACCGGGGAGCTGTTTTTT.

Only one count was recorded for this clone. The genes are TRBV7-9 and TRBJ1-1, with 8 bases aligning to TRBD1. This CDR3 is 14 amino acids long. After removal of 7 bases from V and 4 bases from J, the junction contained 8 bases not matched to a gene. Per germline, CDR1 SEHNR and CDR2 FQNEAQ (reference sequence). The DNA of the CDR3 is TGTGCCAGCAACCCGACAGGGGAGACCACTGAAGCTTTCTTT. Its translation: CASNPTGETTEAFF.

The rearrangement links TRBV18 to TRBJ1-5, with D tentatively TRBD1 (6 bases). The CDR3 is made up of 13 amino acids. V lost 4 bases, J lost 4 bases, and 8 bases lay in between. Germline V gene data show CDR1 as KGHSH and CDR2 as LQKENI. The chain's CDR3 is CASSRDKNQPQHF. Here the CDR3 DNA reads TGTGCCAGCTCACGGGACAAAAATCAGCCCCAGCATTTT.

The V call is TRBV2, the J call TRBJ1-4, with no clear D. The CDR3 loop spans 15 amino acids. Trimming cost V 8 bases and J 0 bases, with 13 bases left between them. From germline, CDR1 is SNHLY and CDR2 FYNNEI. The CDR3 here is CASLRNSPTNEKLFF. The CDR3 nucleotides are TGTGCCAGCCTGCGAAATAGTCCAACTAATGAAAAACTGTTTTTT.

The chain links TRBV5-1 to TRBJ1-5; no definite D call. Germline CDR1 reads SGHRS; CDR2 reads YFSETQ. This CDR3 comprises 14 residues. The V and J ends lost 0 bases and 4 bases respectively, with 8 bases between them. This CDR3 reads CASSLDQSNQPQHF. DNA of the CDR3: TGCGCCAGCAGCTTGGATCAATCTAATCAGCCCCAGCATTTT.

The genes are TRBV4-1 and TRBJ2-7, with D tentatively TRBD1 (5 bases). The CDR3 runs to 16 residues. V was pared by 5 bases and J by 3 bases, with 20 bases between. Germline V CDR1 and CDR2: MGHRA, YSYEKL. The CDR3 nucleotides are TGCGCCAGCAGCTCGAACTCTGGGCAGGGAATCTACGAGCAGTACTTC. This encodes CASSSNSGQGIYEQYF.

V gene TRBV14 combines with J gene TRBJ2-7; 8 bases are a match to TRBD2. The CDR3 is 14 residues long. V dropped 7 bases and J dropped 6; count of bases not matched to a gene: 11. CDR1 is SGHDN, CDR2 FVKESK, per germline. Here the CDR3 DNA reads TGTGCCAGCAACTCCCCGGGCGGGAGGAGCGAGCAGTACTTC. This sequence encodes CASNSPGGRSEQYF.

Here the CDR3 DNA reads TGTGCCAGCAGCTTGGAGGCCGGGTCCCCGCGCGGTGGCTACACCTTC. Amino acids: CASSLEAGSPRGGYTF. This sequence joins TRBV5-4 and TRBJ1-2; D is ambiguous. CDR1 SGHNT and CDR2 YYREEE come from the germline V gene (reference sequence). The length of the CDR3 is 16 residues. V was pared by 0 bases and J by 7 bases, with 19 bases between.

In the case of this clone: Other DNA sequences in the sample encode the same CDR3. The gene calls are TRBV20-1 and TRBJ2-1; D remains ambiguous. Trimming removed 3 bases at V and 5 bases at J, with 5 bases between. This CDR3 is built from 11 residues. Germline CDR1 is DFQATT and CDR2 is SNEGSKA (reference sequence). CDR3 residues: CSASRNNEQFF. In nucleotides, the CDR3 is TGCAGTGCTAGCCGGAACAATGAGCAGTTCTTC.

V gene TRBV30 combines with J gene TRBJ1-1, with D possibly matching TRBD1 (5 bases). The germline CDR1 and CDR2 sequences are GTSNPN and SVGIG (reference sequence). The CDR3 extends over 14 amino acids. V was shortened by 0 bases and J by 11 bases, with 19 bases between the two germline ends. This CDR3 reads CAWSVGQGAIRAFF. CDR3 nucleotide sequence: TGTGCCTGGAGTGTTGGGCAGGGAGCGATCCGGGCTTTCTTT.

This sequence joins TRBV27 and TRBJ2-7, with 8 positions matching TRBD1. Germline V lookup: CDR1 MNHEY, CDR2 SMNVEV (reference sequence). V was pared by 6 bases and J by 5 bases, with 9 bases of the junction left unmatched. The CDR3 totals 14 residues. The CDR3, as DNA: TGTGCCAGCAGGGCGTACGGACAGGGAAACGAGCAGTACTTC. Translated: CASRAYGQGNEQYF.

In this sample, this clone turned up a few times. The chain employs TRBV2 and TRBJ1-4; D is undetermined. The germline CDR1 and CDR2 sequences are SNHLY and FYNNEI. There are 12 residues in the CDR3. With 6 bases removed from V and 8 bases from J, the gap between germline ends came to 10 bases. The CDR3 coding sequence is TGTGCCAGCAGCCCCTCGTTCGAAAAACTGTTTTTT. Amino acid sequence: CASSPSFEKLFF.

The chain has TRBV5-4 and TRBJ2-1; 12 bases are shared with TRBD2. The CDR3 covers 16 residues. Germline V gene data show CDR1 as SGHNT and CDR2 as YYREEE (reference sequence). Unmatched junction bases numbered 10, after V lost 4 bases and J lost 8 bases. The CDR3 here is CASSTRASGRVDEQFF. CDR3 in DNA: TGTGCCAGCAGCACAAGGGCTAGCGGGAGGGTCGATGAGCAGTTCTTC. The whole variable domain, filled in from reference TRBV5-4 and TRBJ2-1, reads ETGVTQSPTHLIKTRGQQVTLRCSSQSGHNTVSWYQQALGQGPQFIFQYYREEENGRGNFPPRFSGLQFPNYSSELNVNALELDDSALYLCASSTRASGRVDEQFFGPGTRLTVL.

This chain uses TRBV2 with TRBJ1-5, with no clear D. Per the germline V gene, CDR1 is SNHLY and CDR2 is FYNNEI. V lost 3 bases and J lost 0, with 6 bases in between. This CDR3 is 14 amino acids long. In DNA form, the CDR3 reads TGTGCCAGCAGTGAGACTTATAGCAATCAGCCCCAGCATTTT. Its translation is CASSETYSNQPQHF.

This chain uses TRBV30 with TRBJ1-1; D not resolved. The CDR3 contains 12 residues. CDR1 is GTSNPN, CDR2 SVGIG, per germline (reference sequence). Between the trimmed V and J ends, which lost 6 bases and 10 bases, there was a span of 18 bases. CDR3 sequence reads: CACTGRSLVAFF. The DNA of the CDR3 is TGTGCCTGCACGGGTCGCTCTCTCGTAGCTTTCTTT.

The V call is TRBV28, the J call TRBJ2-5; TRBD2 aligns across 8 bases. The CDR3 is 14 residues long. Unmatched junction bases numbered 2, after V lost 4 bases and J lost 1 base. Germline V gene data show CDR1 as MDHEN and CDR2 as SYDVKM. DNA for the CDR3: TGTGCCAGCAGTTCACTAGCGGCCCAAGAGACCCAGTACTTC. It encodes CASSSLAAQETQYF.

This clone was picked up one time. The rearrangement uses TRBV7-6 and TRBJ2-3; D is unclear. V lost 5 bases to trimming and J lost 6 bases, with 9 bases between them. This CDR3 is 12 amino acids long. The germline CDR1 and CDR2 sequences are SGHVS and FNYEAQ. The DNA for the CDR3 is TGTGCCAGCAGCCCAACACGGGATACGCAGTATTTT. Translation gives CASSPTRDTQYF.

The sample holds a few counts of this clone. V and J are TRBV18 and TRBJ1-2; no clear D gene. Trimming stripped 2 bases from V and 0 bases from J, with 4 bases between. CDR1 KGHSH and CDR2 LQKENI come from the germline V gene. The CDR3 runs to 13 residues. The CDR3 here is CASSPGANYGYTF. CDR3 in DNA: TGTGCCAGCTCACCAGGAGCTAACTATGGCTACACCTTC.